Listed below are T cell receptor beta chains from one sample, sequenced in a study. TCRdb passed the RT-PCR reads through MiXCR, listing each CDR3 protein once. The sample lists approximately 720,000 distinct CDR3 sequences, 13% to 15% occurring once. The specimen sequenced was memory CD4+ T cells from blood. The receptor source for this set is a female donor in good health, serving as a healthy control. CDR3s include the opening cysteine and the closing phenylalanine or tryptophan. A D gene is named only where the DNA matches it firmly. Size tells how often a clone was seen (once, few, many) or the class of an expanded clone, and some rows leave it out.

d_call clone_size cdr3_length j_call v_call cdr3_nt cdr3_aa
. . 14 TRBJ2-7 TRBV12-3/TRBV12-4 TGTGCCAGCAGTTTGATGGGGGGCAGGTACGAGCAGTACTTC CASSLMGGRYEQYF
. many 14 TRBJ2-1 TRBV12-3/TRBV12-4 TGTGCCAGCAGTGGAGGACGGCAACGCAATGAGCAGTTCTTC CASSGGRQRNEQFF
. few 15 TRBJ2-2 TRBV20-1 TGCAGTGCTCCACGAGCGGAAGGGCCGGCCGGGGAGCTGTTTTTT CSAPRAEGPAGELFF
TRBD1 . 15 TRBJ2-1 TRBV27 TGTGCCAGCAGTTTCCGAAGGACAGGGGGTAATGAGCAGTTCTTC CASSFRRTGGNEQFF
. . 13 TRBJ1-4 TRBV20-1 TGCAGTGCTACGAGCGAGTGGAATGAAAAACTGTTTTTT CSATSEWNEKLFF
. . 17 TRBJ2-6 TRBV6-5 TGTGCCAGCAGTTACGAATCGGGGGCTATTGGGGCCAACGTCCTGACTTTC CASSYESGAIGANVLTF
. many 13 TRBJ2-5 TRBV15 TGTGCCACCAGCCCAACCCTTAGGGAGACCCAGTACTTC CATSPTLRETQYF
TRBD1 . 15 TRBJ1-3 TRBV12-3/TRBV12-4 TGTGCCAGCAGTCTATCACAGGGGGCGAGAAACACCATATATTTT CASSLSQGARNTIYF
. . 14 TRBJ2-3 TRBV20-1 TGCAGTGCTAGGGACGGACTGAGCGCAGATACGCAGTATTTT CSARDGLSADTQYF
. many 13 TRBJ2-3 TRBV20-1 TGCAGTGCTAGAGATCCCCAGCCGGATACGCAGTATTTT CSARDPQPDTQYF
TRBD2 . 15 TRBJ2-2 TRBV20-1 TGCAGTGCTAGAAGGCTAGCGGGAGGCACCGGGGAGCTGTTTTTT CSARRLAGGTGELFF
TRBD2 few 15 TRBJ2-3 TRBV28 TGTGCCAGCAGTTACCCGGGACTAGCAACAGATACGCAGTATTTT CASSYPGLATDTQYF
. . 15 TRBJ1-4 TRBV27 TGTGCCAGCAGTATGATGGCCGCCTCAGGGGAAAAACTGTTTTTT CASSMMAASGEKLFF
. many 15 TRBJ2-5 TRBV4-1 TGCGCCAGCAGCCAAGCCACGGGAGTCCAAGAGACCCAGTACTTC CASSQATGVQETQYF
. . 12 TRBJ2-7 TRBV11-2 TGTGCCAGCAGCCCCACTCCGAATGAGCAGTACTTC CASSPTPNEQYF
TRBD2 . 15 TRBJ2-1 TRBV20-1 TGCAGTGCTAGACAGGGAGGGAGCTCCTACAATGAGCAGTTCTTC CSARQGGSSYNEQFF
. few 18 TRBJ2-1 TRBV18 TGTGCCAGCTCACCGATACTGGGTATCCCCGCCTCCTACAATGAGCAGTTCTTC CASSPILGIPASYNEQFF
TRBD1 . 16 TRBJ2-2 TRBV7-2 TGTGCCAGCAGCACACCGGGACAGGGTGGCACCGGGGAGCTGTTTTTT CASSTPGQGGTGELFF
. . 15 TRBJ2-5 TRBV6-2/TRBV6-3 TGTGCCAGCAGTTTGGGGCGAGCGGCACAAGAGACCCAGTACTTC CASSLGRAAQETQYF
. . 14 TRBJ2-3 TRBV24-1 TGTGCCACCAGTGACCCCGGGTTTTCGTATACGCAGTATTTT CATSDPGFSYTQYF
. . 13 TRBJ2-7 TRBV10-2 TGCGCCAGCAGTGAGTACAGCTCCTACGAGCAGTACTTC CASSEYSSYEQYF
TRBD1 many 15 TRBJ2-7 TRBV28 TGTGCCAGCAGTTTAGGAAGGGGGCGTTCATACGAGCAGTACTTC CASSLGRGRSYEQYF
. . 12 TRBJ1-1 TRBV20-1 TGCAGTGCTAAGATGGGGCTAACTGAAGCTTTCTTT CSAKMGLTEAFF
TRBD2 . 15 TRBJ2-2 TRBV14 TGTGCCAGCAGCCCCATGGGCGGGAGTACCGGGGAGCTGTTTTTT CASSPMGGSTGELFF
. . 15 TRBJ2-4 TRBV7-2 TGTGCCAGCAGCCACGGAGGGATAGCCAAAAACATTCAGTACTTC CASSHGGIAKNIQYF
TRBD2 . 17 TRBJ2-7 TRBV4-2 TGTGCCAGCAGCCAGGATTTAGCGGGAGGGCCGAGTGGCGAGCAGTACTTC CASSQDLAGGPSGEQYF
. few 14 TRBJ1-4 TRBV6-2/TRBV6-3 TGTGCCAGCACACTACAGGGAGGAGGAGAAAAACTGTTTTTT CASTLQGGGEKLFF
. few 13 TRBJ2-2 TRBV4-1 TGCGCCAGCAGCAGGGGGTTTTCCGGGGAGCTGTTTTTT CASSRGFSGELFF
TRBD1 . 15 TRBJ2-7 TRBV7-7 TGTGATAGCAGCCCCGGGACAGGAGACGACGGCGAGCAGTACTTC CDSSPGTGDDGEQYF
. . 14 TRBJ1-5 TRBV19 TGTGCCAGTAGTATTCAGGCCGAAAATCAGCCCCAGCATTTT CASSIQAENQPQHF
. many 13 TRBJ2-4 TRBV4-3 TGCGCCAGCAGCCATAGCCGGGACTACATTCAGTACTTC CASSHSRDYIQYF
. few 16 TRBJ2-1 TRBV24-1 TGTGCCACCAGTGATTGGGGTAGAGGCCAGTACAATGAGCAGTTCTTC CATSDWGRGQYNEQFF
. . 16 TRBJ2-6 TRBV11-2 TGTGCCAGCAGCTTAGTCAAAGGGAGGTGGGCCAACGTCCTGACTTTC CASSLVKGRWANVLTF
. . 12 TRBJ2-4 TRBV28 TGTGCCAGCAGCATTAGCCAAAACATTCAGTACTTC CASSISQNIQYF
TRBD1 many 16 TRBJ2-3 TRBV28 TGTGCCAGCAGTTTACCCGACAGGGGGCGCGTAAATACGCAGTATTTT CASSLPDRGRVNTQYF
. . 17 TRBJ2-6 TRBV5-5 TGTGCCAGCAGCTTGGCGGCAGGGCAGTCTGGGGCCAACGTCCTGACTTTC CASSLAAGQSGANVLTF
. . 16 TRBJ1-4 TRBV20-1 TGCAGTGCAGCGACCCTCTACCGGGGGAGTTATGAAAAACTGTTTTTT CSAATLYRGSYEKLFF
TRBD2 few 17 TRBJ2-1 TRBV20-1 TGCAGTGCTCGCCAAGCACTAGCGGGGGCCACATACAATGAGCAGTTCTTC CSARQALAGATYNEQFF
. few 13 TRBJ2-1 TRBV20-1 TGCAGTGCTCGCCCGGCCACCTACAATGAGCAGTTCTTC CSARPATYNEQFF
. few 14 TRBJ1-2 TRBV24-1 TGTGCCACCAGGCGGACGGGACTTGAGGAAGGCTACACCTTC CATRRTGLEEGYTF
. few 13 TRBJ2-7 TRBV29-1 TGCAGCGTTCTCAGGGTTGGCTCCTACGAGCAGTACTTC CSVLRVGSYEQYF
. many 17 TRBJ2-3 TRBV5-1 TGCGCCAGCAGCCCTGGGGACGCGGGCTTTGGCGCAGATACGCAGTATTTT CASSPGDAGFGADTQYF
. . 11 TRBJ2-7 TRBV28 TGTGCCAGCAGAAGAGACTACGAGCAGTACTTC CASRRDYEQYF
TRBD1 . 14 TRBJ2-7 TRBV10-3 TGTGCCATCAAGAACGACAGGGGGTTAGTGGAGCAGTACTTC CAIKNDRGLVEQYF
TRBD2 few 17 TRBJ2-7 TRBV28 TGTGCCAGCAGTCGGCCCTATAGCGGGAGTGCTGTCTACGAGCAGTACTTC CASSRPYSGSAVYEQYF
TRBD2 . 15 TRBJ2-3 TRBV7-7 TGTGCTAGCAGCGATCTAGCGGGAGTATCGGATACGCAGTATTTT CASSDLAGVSDTQYF
TRBD1 . 17 TRBJ1-1 TRBV4-3 TGCGCCAGCAGCCAAGAACAGGGGATGGATGGTAACACTGAAGCTTTCTTT CASSQEQGMDGNTEAFF
. . 13 TRBJ2-3 TRBV5-4 TGTGCCAGCACCACGAGGGGCACAGATACGCAGTATTTT CASTTRGTDTQYF
. . 11 TRBJ2-5 TRBV5-1 TGCGCCAGCAGGGACCCAGAGACCCAGTACTTC CASRDPETQYF
. many 13 TRBJ2-5 TRBV7-9 TGTGCCAGCAGCTTAGAACCCCAAGAGACCCAGTACTTC CASSLEPQETQYF
TRBD1 few 16 TRBJ2-1 TRBV6-6 TGTGCCAGCAGTTACCCAGGACAGGGGGCCCAGAATGAGCAGTTCTTC CASSYPGQGAQNEQFF